The 31 T cell receptor beta chains reported below all come from one sample, sequenced in a study of post-analysis software for immune sequencing data. Study-wide results and caveats: About five TRBV segments (TRBV5-6, TRBV5-1 and TRBV20-1 among them) occurred more frequently in patients than in controls.

No antigen is known for these receptors. Libraries were made from TCR beta cDNA, and they carried unique molecular identifiers. TCRdb re-called the PCR reads with MiXCR, one entry per CDR3 protein. This sample has approximately 440,000 distinct CDR3 sequences, with 45% found just once. Sequencing used blood. Receptors were obtained from a girl aged 5-17 years with multiple sclerosis.

The V call is TRBV6-5, the J call TRBJ2-1; TRBD2 aligns across 11 bases. Germline V CDR1 and CDR2: MNHEY, SVGAGI. V shed 8 bases, J shed 4 bases, and the junction held 1 base outside the gene matches. This CDR3 contains 13 residues. CDR3 DNA sequence: TGTGCCAGCGGGACTAGCGGTTACAATGAGCAGTTCTTC. This codes for CASGTSGYNEQFF.

The V call is TRBV28, the J call TRBJ2-5; D not certain. The DNA end favors TRBJ2-7, so the J call may be wrong. The CDR3 loop spans 13 amino acids. The germline gives CDR1 MDHEN, CDR2 SYDVKM. Here the CDR3 DNA reads TGTGCCAGCAGTCCCTCTCCAAGGGACGAGCAGTACTTC. Translated, it gives CASSPSPRDEQYF.

This chain uses TRBV12-3 or TRBV12-4 with TRBJ2-7, with 10 bases aligning to TRBD2. The trim removed 2 bases at V and 3 bases at J, leaving 1 base unmatched. The CDR3 runs 14 residues. This chain's CDR3 is CASSLLAGDYEQYF. CDR3 in DNA: TGTGCCAGCAGTTTACTAGCGGGAGACTACGAGCAGTACTTC.

This clonotype was seen a handful of times. The V gene is TRBV11-3, the J gene TRBJ2-1, with 12 bases matching TRBD2. V lost 5 bases to trimming and J lost 6 bases; unmatched junction nucleotides: 5. Germline values: CDR1 SGHNT, CDR2 YENEEA. This CDR3 is 15 amino acids long. DNA of the CDR3: TGTGCCAGCAGCCTGGGACTAGCGGGCCCCAATGAGCAGTTCTTC. Translated: CASSLGLAGPNEQFF.

There are a few counts of this clonotype. CDR3 coding DNA: TGTGCCAGCAGTCCATGGACAGGGACCACAGATACGCAGTATTTT. It encodes CASSPWTGTTDTQYF. The chain employs TRBV12-3 or TRBV12-4 and TRBJ2-3, with TRBD1 identical over 8 bases. V lost 5 bases to trimming and J lost 2 bases; unmatched junction nucleotides: 6. This CDR3 spans 15 amino acids.

The rearrangement links TRBV7-2 to TRBJ1-1, with TRBD1 matching over 8 bases. The CDR3 consists of 16 residues. Germline V gene data show CDR1 as SGHTA and CDR2 as FQGNSA. The V segment lost 5 bases and the J segment 0 bases; nucleotides outside the gene matches: 8. CDR3 amino acids: CASSPRTGSMNTEAFF. For the CDR3, the DNA is TGTGCCAGCAGCCCGAGGACAGGGTCCATGAACACTGAAGCTTTCTTT.

In its sample, this clonotype was seen a few times. The chain has TRBV20-1 and TRBJ2-7, with 8 nucleotides matching TRBD2. Trimming removed 6 bases from V and 6 bases from J; junction bases left unmatched: 7. The germline gives CDR1 DFQATT, CDR2 SNEGSKA (reference sequence). The CDR3 spans 12 residues. In DNA, the CDR3 is TGCAGTGCCCTGACTAGCGTCGGCGAGCAGTACTTC. It codes for CSALTSVGEQYF.

J is TRBJ2-7 and V is TRBV5-5; weak D call: TRBD2 (6 bases). Trimming stripped 2 bases from V and 2 bases from J, with 14 bases between. The CDR3 consists of 15 residues. The V gene's germline CDR1 is SGHKS and CDR2 YYEKEE (reference sequence). The CDR3 nucleotides read TGTGCCAGCAGCTTAGGAGGGTCGGAAACCTACGAGCAGTACTTC. Its protein is CASSLGGSETYEQYF.

This clonotype was recorded a few times. The V and J genes are TRBV6-5 and TRBJ2-1, with D possibly being TRBD1 (6 bases). CDR3 length equals 12 residues. Germline assignment: CDR1 MNHEY and CDR2 SVGAGI. V lost 5 bases and J lost 11, with 13 bases in between. CDR3 residues: CASSRTGTKQFF. CDR3 in DNA: TGTGCCAGCAGTCGTACAGGGACCAAGCAGTTCTTC.

The chain joins TRBV20-1 to TRBJ2-7; 10 bases are shared with TRBD2. Germline values: CDR1 DFQATT, CDR2 SNEGSKA (reference sequence). The J segment lost 1 base and the V segment lost 5 bases, leaving 8 bases of the junction unmatched. The CDR3 covers 15 residues. In DNA form, the CDR3 reads TGCAGTGCTGTCTCTAGCGGGGGCTCATCCTACGAGCAGTACTTC. Its translation is CSAVSSGGSSYEQYF.

The chain links TRBV27 to TRBJ1-6; D remains ambiguous. In germline, CDR1 is MNHEY, CDR2 SMNVEV (reference sequence). V lost 9 bases and J 5 bases, leaving 5 bases between the germline ends. The CDR3 length is 11 residues. The CDR3 sequence: CASNHNSPLHF. The CDR3 DNA reads as TGTGCCAGTAACCATAATTCACCCCTCCACTTT.

The chain uses TRBV18 and TRBJ1-6; the D gene is possibly TRBD1 (5 bases). V lost 4 bases, J lost 9 bases, and 19 bases lay in between. This CDR3 has 16 residues. Germline-derived CDR1 and CDR2 are KGHSH and LQKENI. The CDR3 is CASSLETGAATSPLHF. The CDR3 DNA reads as TGTGCCAGCTCACTGGAGACCGGGGCAGCCACTTCACCCCTCCACTTT.

The chain has TRBV10-3 and TRBJ2-3, with no clear D. Germline V gene lookup returns CDR1 ENHRY and CDR2 SYGVKD. The CDR3 spans 15 residues. V was cut by 2 bases and J by 0 bases, with 9 bases left in between. CDR3 residues: CAISEGADSTDTQYF. CDR3 coding DNA: TGTGCCATCAGTGAGGGAGCAGATAGCACAGATACGCAGTATTTT.

The table lists this clonotype with a few counts. This rearrangement joins TRBV27 to TRBJ1-6; TRBD1 matches at 7 bases. The germline gives CDR1 MNHEY, CDR2 SMNVEV (reference sequence). The CDR3 spans 14 residues. The J segment lost 10 bases and the V segment lost 2 bases, leaving 5 bases of the junction unmatched. In nucleotides, the CDR3 is TGTGCCAGCAGTTTAGAACAGGGGCCCTCACCCCTCCACTTT. Encoded protein: CASSLEQGPSPLHF.

This chain connects TRBV7-9 to TRBJ2-7, with 7 nucleotides matching TRBD1. The ends lost 2 bases at V and 2 bases at J; junction bases unmatched: 9. CDR3 length equals 16 residues. In germline, CDR1 is SEHNR, CDR2 FQNEAQ (reference sequence). The CDR3 protein is CASSLRPGTEAYEQYF. The CDR3 bases are TGTGCCAGCAGCTTACGTCCCGGGACAGAGGCCTACGAGCAGTACTTC.

The chain uses TRBV7-2 and TRBJ1-2; 9 nucleotides agree with TRBD1. The V gene's germline CDR1 is SGHTA and CDR2 FQGNSA. The ends lost 1 base at V and 8 bases at J; junction bases unmatched: 11. This CDR3 has 16 amino acids. The CDR3 reads CASSLGGQGISRGYTF. The CDR3 bases are TGTGCCAGCAGCTTAGGTGGACAGGGGATATCAAGGGGCTACACCTTC.

DNA for the CDR3: TGCAGCGTTGCACAGCCTTCTTACAATGAGCAGTACTTC. Translation gives CSVAQPSYNEQYF. This rearrangement joins TRBV29-1 to TRBJ2-1; no reliable D call. The J call is doubtful: the DNA matches TRBJ2-7 better. This CDR3 contains 13 residues. Germline assignment: CDR1 SQVTM and CDR2 ANQGSEA.

The chain employs TRBV12-3 or TRBV12-4 and TRBJ1-2; D not certain. Trimming cost V 2 bases and J 4 bases, with 11 bases left between them. CDR3 size: 14 residues. Written as DNA, the CDR3 is TGTGCCAGCAGTTTATCGGGAGGGATCTATGGCTACACCTTC. Its translation: CASSLSGGIYGYTF.

The rearrangement joins TRBV13 to TRBJ1-4; 9 nucleotides match TRBD1. The CDR3 loop spans 15 amino acids. The J segment lost 7 bases and the V segment lost 3 bases, leaving 6 bases of the junction unmatched. Germline V lookup: CDR1 PRHDT, CDR2 FYEKMQ (reference sequence). In DNA form, the CDR3 reads TGTGCCAGCAGCTTTCCGGGACAGGGCGCTGAAAAACTGTTTTTT. It encodes CASSFPGQGAEKLFF.

This clonotype was picked up a small number of times. V usage is TRBV25-1 and J usage is TRBJ1-2; D is perhaps TRBD1 (5 bases). The CDR3 consists of 17 residues. V was pared by 4 bases and J by 1 base, with 19 bases between. Germline V gene sequence: CDR1 MGHDK, CDR2 SYGVNS. The CDR3 protein is CASSGQSGTEYNYGYTF. CDR3 coding DNA: TGTGCCAGCAGTGGACAATCCGGGACCGAATATAACTATGGCTACACCTTC.

This chain uses TRBV7-9 with TRBJ2-5; 9 bases are a match to TRBD2. This CDR3 region has 15 residues. After removal of 5 bases from V and 3 bases from J, the junction contained 7 bases not matched to a gene. CDR1 is SEHNR and CDR2 is FQNEAQ in the germline V gene (reference sequence). CDR3 sequence (DNA): TGTGCCAGCAGCCCCGTAGCGGGGGAGGAAGAGACCCAGTACTTC. Amino acid sequence: CASSPVAGEEETQYF.

This clonotype turned up a few times. The chain carries TRBV29-1 and TRBJ1-2, with 10 bases that match TRBD1. The CDR3 is 13 amino acids. The ends lost 7 bases at V and 9 bases at J; junction bases unmatched: 11. Germline V lookup: CDR1 SQVTM, CDR2 ANQGSEA. CDR3 DNA: TGCAGCGACACCCTGCCGGGACAGGGGAGCTACACCTTC. Encoded protein: CSDTLPGQGSYTF.

The sample holds one count of this clonotype. The chain recombines TRBV7-3 with TRBJ2-4; 13 bases align to TRBD2. The J call may not be correct, given that the DNA end is closer to TRBJ2-7. Germline values: CDR1 SGHTA, CDR2 FQGTGA. The CDR3 extends over 17 amino acids. The CDR3 DNA reads TGTGCCAGCAGCTTAACGGGGACTAGCGGGATAGGCCACGAGCAGTACTTC. Translation gives CASSLTGTSGIGHEQYF.

This clonotype showed up just once. The chain employs TRBV7-3 and TRBJ1-5; possibly TRBD1 for D (5 bases). Germline loops: CDR1 SGHTA, CDR2 FQGTGA. CDR3 length: 15 amino acids. V was clipped by 2 bases and J by 6 bases, with 14 bases between them. The CDR3 nucleotides read TGTGCCAGCAGCTTAGACCAGGGTAACGGTCAGCCCCAGCATTTT. It translates to CASSLDQGNGQPQHF.

This clonotype came up a few times. The genes are TRBV10-3 and TRBJ2-7, with D tentatively TRBD2 (5 bases). Trimming shortened V by 0 bases and J by 0 bases, and 15 bases separated the two germline ends. The germline CDR1 and CDR2 sequences are ENHRY and SYGVKD. This CDR3 spans 17 amino acids. CDR3 in DNA: TGTGCCATCAGTGAGTCGAGGGCTCTTAGTGACTCCTACGAGCAGTACTTC. It translates to CAISESRALSDSYEQYF.

This chain uses TRBV6-4 with TRBJ2-2; D uncertain. V gave up 4 bases and J gave up 2 bases, with 5 bases separating them. CDR1 and CDR2 (germline): MRHNA, SNTAGT. CDR3 length equals 13 residues. CDR3 loop: CASSVDNTGELFF. The CDR3 DNA is TGTGCCAGCAGTGTAGACAACACCGGGGAGCTGTTTTTT.

The table lists this clonotype with a few counts. This rearrangement joins TRBV28 to TRBJ1-2; D is perhaps TRBD1 (5 bases). Trimming took off 7 bases at V and 8 bases at J, with 17 bases between the two ends. Germline CDR1 and CDR2: MDHEN and SYDVKM. This CDR3 spans 13 amino acids. CDR3 loop: CASKSTQGRGYTF. As DNA, the CDR3 is TGTGCCAGCAAATCCACGCAGGGCCGGGGCTACACCTTC.

The chain carries TRBV6-1 and TRBJ2-1; D might be TRBD1 (5 bases). Per the germline V gene, CDR1 is MNHNS and CDR2 is SASEGT. This CDR3 is 13 amino acids long. Trimming stripped 7 bases from V and 7 bases from J, with 14 bases between. Here the CDR3 DNA reads TGTGCCAGCACCTTCAGGGATCGAAATGAGCAGTTCTTC. It specifies CASTFRDRNEQFF.

V is TRBV14 and J is TRBJ2-3; TRBD2 might be the D (6 bases). Germline CDR1 reads SGHDN; CDR2 reads FVKESK. The CDR3 contains 15 residues. Trimming cost V 0 bases and J 4 bases, with 11 bases left between them. The CDR3 nucleotides are TGTGCCAGCAGCCAAGATGGTTGGAGGGCAGATACGCAGTATTTT. It yields the protein CASSQDGWRADTQYF.

This chain uses TRBV7-9 with TRBJ1-2; the match to TRBD1 covers 8 bases. The CDR3 covers 14 residues. Per the germline V gene, CDR1 is SEHNR and CDR2 is FQNEAQ (reference sequence). The J segment lost 2 bases and the V segment lost 5 bases, leaving 4 bases of the junction unmatched. CDR3 residues: CASSTGQDNYGYTF. CDR3 nucleotides: TGTGCCAGCAGCACGGGACAGGACAACTATGGCTACACCTTC.

This clonotype was detected a few times. The chain recombines TRBV12-3 or TRBV12-4 with TRBJ2-7; no firm D call. With 3 bases removed from V and 0 bases from J, the gap between germline ends came to 6 bases. The CDR3 is made up of 13 amino acids. This chain's CDR3 is CASSLGYSYEQYF. CDR3 nucleotide sequence: TGTGCCAGCAGTTTGGGCTACTCCTACGAGCAGTACTTC.